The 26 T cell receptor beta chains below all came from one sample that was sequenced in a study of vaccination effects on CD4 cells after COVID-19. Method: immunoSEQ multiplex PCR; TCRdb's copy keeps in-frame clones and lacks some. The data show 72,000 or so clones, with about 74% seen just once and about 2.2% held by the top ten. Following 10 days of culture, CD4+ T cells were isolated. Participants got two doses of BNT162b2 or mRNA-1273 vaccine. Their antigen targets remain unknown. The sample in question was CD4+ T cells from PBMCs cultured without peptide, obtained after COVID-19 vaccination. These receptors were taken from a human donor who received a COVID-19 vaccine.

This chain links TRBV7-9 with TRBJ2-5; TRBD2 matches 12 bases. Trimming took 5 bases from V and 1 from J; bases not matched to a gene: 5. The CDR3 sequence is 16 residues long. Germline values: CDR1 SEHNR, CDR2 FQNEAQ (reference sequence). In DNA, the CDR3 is TGTGCCAGCAGCCAGCGACTAGCGGGAGTCCAAGAGACCCAGTACTTC. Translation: CASSQRLAGVQETQYF.

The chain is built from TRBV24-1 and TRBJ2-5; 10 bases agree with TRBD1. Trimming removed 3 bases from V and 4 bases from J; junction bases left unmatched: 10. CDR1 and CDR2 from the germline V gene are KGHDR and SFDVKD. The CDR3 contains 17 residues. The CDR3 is CATSDAGTGVGRETQYF. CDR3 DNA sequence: TGTGCCACCAGTGATGCCGGGACAGGGGTTGGTAGAGAGACCCAGTACTTC.

The chain's CDR3 is CASSPGRTDTQYF. The DNA of the CDR3 is TGTGCCAGCTCACCAGGGAGAACAGATACGCAGTATTTT. The V call is TRBV18, the J call TRBJ2-3; D perhaps matches TRBD2 (5 bases). The germline V gene encodes CDR1 KGHSH and CDR2 LQKENI. The V end was cut by 2 bases, the J end by 3 bases, with 6 bases between. The CDR3 runs to 13 residues.

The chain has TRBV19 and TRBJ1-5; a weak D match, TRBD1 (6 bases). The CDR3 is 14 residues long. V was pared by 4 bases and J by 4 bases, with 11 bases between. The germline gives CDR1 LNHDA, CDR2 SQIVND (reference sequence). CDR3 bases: TGTGCCAGTAGTAGGGGGGCGCAGAATCAGCCCCAGCATTTT. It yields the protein CASSRGAQNQPQHF.

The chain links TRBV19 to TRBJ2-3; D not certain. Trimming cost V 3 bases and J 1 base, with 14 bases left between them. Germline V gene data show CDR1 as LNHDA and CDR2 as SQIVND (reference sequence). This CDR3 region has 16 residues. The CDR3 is CASSISPGEGTDTQYF. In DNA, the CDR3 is TGTGCCAGTAGTATTTCTCCCGGAGAAGGCACAGATACGCAGTATTTT.

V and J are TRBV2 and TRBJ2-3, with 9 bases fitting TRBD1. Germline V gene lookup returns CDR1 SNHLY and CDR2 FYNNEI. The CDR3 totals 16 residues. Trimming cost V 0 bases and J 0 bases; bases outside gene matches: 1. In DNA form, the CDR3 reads TGTGCCAGCAGTGAAGCGGACAGGGGAAGCACAGATACGCAGTATTTT. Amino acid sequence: CASSEADRGSTDTQYF.

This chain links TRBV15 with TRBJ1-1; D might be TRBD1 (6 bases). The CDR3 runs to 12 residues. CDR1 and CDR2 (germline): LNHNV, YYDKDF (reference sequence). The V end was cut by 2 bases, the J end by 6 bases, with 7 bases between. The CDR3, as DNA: TGTGCCACCAGCAGAAGGACAGCTGAAGCTTTCTTT. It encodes CATSRRTAEAFF.

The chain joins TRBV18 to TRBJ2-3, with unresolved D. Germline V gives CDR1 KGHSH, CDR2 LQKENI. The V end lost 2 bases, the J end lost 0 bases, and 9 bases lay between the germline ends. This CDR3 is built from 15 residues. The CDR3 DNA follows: TGTGCCAGCTCACCATGGACCCAAAGCACAGATACGCAGTATTTT. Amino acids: CASSPWTQSTDTQYF.

DNA of the CDR3: TGCGCCAGCAGCTCGGGACAGGGGTCCTACGAGCAGTACGTC. Translation: CASSSGQGSYEQYV. The V gene is TRBV5-1, the J gene TRBJ2-7; 10 nucleotides line up with TRBD1. Germline-derived CDR1 and CDR2 are SGHRS and YFSETQ. Losses at the gene ends were 3 bases for V and 1 base for J; bases not matched to a gene: 1. The CDR3 extends over 14 amino acids.

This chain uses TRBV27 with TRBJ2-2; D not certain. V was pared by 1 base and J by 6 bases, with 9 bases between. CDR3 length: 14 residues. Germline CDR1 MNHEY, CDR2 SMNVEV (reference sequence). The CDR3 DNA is TGTGCCAGCAGTTTATTCCAGCAGGCCGGGGAGCTGTTTTTT. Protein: CASSLFQQAGELFF.

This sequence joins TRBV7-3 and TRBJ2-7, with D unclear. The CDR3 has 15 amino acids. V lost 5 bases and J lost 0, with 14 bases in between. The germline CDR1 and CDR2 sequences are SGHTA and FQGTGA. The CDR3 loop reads CASSPVLGNSYEQYV. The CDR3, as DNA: TGTGCCAGCAGCCCCGTCTTGGGAAACTCCTACGAGCAGTACGTC.

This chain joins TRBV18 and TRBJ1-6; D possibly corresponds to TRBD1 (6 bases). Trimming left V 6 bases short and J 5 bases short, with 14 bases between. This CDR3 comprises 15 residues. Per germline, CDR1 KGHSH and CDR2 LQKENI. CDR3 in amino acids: CASSPGHIDNSPLHF. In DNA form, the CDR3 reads TGTGCCAGCTCCCCGGGACACATAGATAATTCACCCCTCCACTTT.

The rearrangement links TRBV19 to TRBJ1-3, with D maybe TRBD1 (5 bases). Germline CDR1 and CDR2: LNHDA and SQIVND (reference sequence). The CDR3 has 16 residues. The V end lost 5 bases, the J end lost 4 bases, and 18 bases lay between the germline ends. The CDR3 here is CASSVPAGPSGNTIYF. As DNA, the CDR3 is TGTGCCAGTAGTGTACCTGCGGGGCCATCGGGAAACACCATATATTTT.

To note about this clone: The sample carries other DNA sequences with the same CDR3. The CDR3 nucleotides read TGTGCCAGCAGCTTAGTATTTGCAGATACGCAGTATTTT. Its protein is CASSLVFADTQYF. V and J are TRBV7-9 and TRBJ2-3; D not resolved. CDR1 and CDR2 (germline): SEHNR, FQNEAQ (reference sequence). The ends were cut back, 1 base at V and 4 bases at J, with 6 bases in the middle. The CDR3 is 13 residues long. Drawing the rest from reference TRBV7-9 and TRBJ2-3, the complete variable domain is DTGVSQNPRHKITKRGQNVTFRCDPISEHNRLYWYRQTLGQGPEFLTYFQNEAQLEKSRLLSDRFSAERPKGSFSTLEIQRTEQGDSAMYLCASSLVFADTQYFGPGTRLTVL.

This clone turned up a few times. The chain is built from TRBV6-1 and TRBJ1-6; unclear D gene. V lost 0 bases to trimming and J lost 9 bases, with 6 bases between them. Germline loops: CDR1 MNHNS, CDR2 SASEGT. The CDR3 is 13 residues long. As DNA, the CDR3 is TGTGCCAGCAGTGAAGCGCTTCGTTCACCCCTCCACTTT. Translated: CASSEALRSPLHF.

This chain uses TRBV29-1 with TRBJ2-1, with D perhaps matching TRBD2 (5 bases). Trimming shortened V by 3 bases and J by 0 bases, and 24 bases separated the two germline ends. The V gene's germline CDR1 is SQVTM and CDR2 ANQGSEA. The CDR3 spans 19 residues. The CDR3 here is CSVDGDRGPGTSSYNEQFF. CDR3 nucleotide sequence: TGCAGCGTTGACGGTGACCGAGGGCCAGGCACCAGCTCCTACAATGAGCAGTTCTTC.

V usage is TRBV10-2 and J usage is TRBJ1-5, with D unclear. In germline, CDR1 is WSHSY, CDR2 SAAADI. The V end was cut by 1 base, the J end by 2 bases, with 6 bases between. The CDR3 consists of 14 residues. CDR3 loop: CASSEFSGNQPQHF. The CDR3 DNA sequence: TGCGCCAGCAGTGAGTTTTCCGGCAATCAGCCCCAGCATTTT.

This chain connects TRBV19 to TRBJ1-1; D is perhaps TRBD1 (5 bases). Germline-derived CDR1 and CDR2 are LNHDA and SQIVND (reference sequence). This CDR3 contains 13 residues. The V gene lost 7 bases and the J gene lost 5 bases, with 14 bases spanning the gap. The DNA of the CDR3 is TGTGCCAGTAAGCAGGGAAGATCGACTGAAGCTTTCTTT. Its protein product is CASKQGRSTEAFF.

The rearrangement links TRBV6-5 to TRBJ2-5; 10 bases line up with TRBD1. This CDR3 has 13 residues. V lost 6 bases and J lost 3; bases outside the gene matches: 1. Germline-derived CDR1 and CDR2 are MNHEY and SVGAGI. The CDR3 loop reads CASRTGGKETQYF. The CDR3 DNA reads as TGTGCCAGCAGGACAGGGGGCAAAGAGACCCAGTACTTC.

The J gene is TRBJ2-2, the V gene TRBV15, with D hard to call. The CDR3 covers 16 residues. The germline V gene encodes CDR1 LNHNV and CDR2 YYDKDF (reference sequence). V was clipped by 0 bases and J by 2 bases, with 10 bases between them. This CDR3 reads CATSRDLASNTGELFF. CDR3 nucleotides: TGTGCCACCAGCAGAGATCTGGCCTCCAACACCGGGGAGCTGTTTTTT.

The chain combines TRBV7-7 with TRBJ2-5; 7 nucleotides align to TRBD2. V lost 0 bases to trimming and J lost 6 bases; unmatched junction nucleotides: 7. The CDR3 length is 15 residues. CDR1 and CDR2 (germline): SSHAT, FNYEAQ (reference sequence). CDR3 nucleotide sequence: TGTGCCAGCAGCTTAGCAGCGACTAGCATGCAGACCCAGTACTTC. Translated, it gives CASSLAATSMQTQYF.

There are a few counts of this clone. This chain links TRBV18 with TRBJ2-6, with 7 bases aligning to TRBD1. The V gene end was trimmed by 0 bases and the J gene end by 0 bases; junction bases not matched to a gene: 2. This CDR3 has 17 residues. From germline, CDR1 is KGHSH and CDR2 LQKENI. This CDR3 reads CASSPPGGTSGANVLTF. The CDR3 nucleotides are TGTGCCAGCTCACCACCAGGGGGCACCTCTGGGGCCAACGTCCTGACTTTC.

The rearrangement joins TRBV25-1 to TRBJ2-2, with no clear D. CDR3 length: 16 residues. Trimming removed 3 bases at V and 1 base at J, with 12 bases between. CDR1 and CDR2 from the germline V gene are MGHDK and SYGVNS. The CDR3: CASSDSGVWNTGELFF. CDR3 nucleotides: TGTGCCAGCAGTGACTCTGGGGTGTGGAACACCGGGGAGCTGTTTTTT.

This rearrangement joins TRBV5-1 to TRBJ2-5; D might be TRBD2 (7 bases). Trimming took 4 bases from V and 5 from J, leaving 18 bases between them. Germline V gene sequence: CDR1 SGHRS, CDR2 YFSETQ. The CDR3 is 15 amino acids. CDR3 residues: CASSVVQQGGETQYF. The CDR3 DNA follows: TGCGCCAGCAGCGTTGTCCAACAGGGAGGGGAGACCCAGTACTTC.

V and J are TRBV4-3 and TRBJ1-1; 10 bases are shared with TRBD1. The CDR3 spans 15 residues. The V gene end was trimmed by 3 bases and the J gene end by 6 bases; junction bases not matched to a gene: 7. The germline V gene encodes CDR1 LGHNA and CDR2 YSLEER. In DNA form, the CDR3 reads TGCGCCAGCAGCCAGGTGACAGGGGGCTGGTCTGAAGCTTTCTTT. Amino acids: CASSQVTGGWSEAFF.

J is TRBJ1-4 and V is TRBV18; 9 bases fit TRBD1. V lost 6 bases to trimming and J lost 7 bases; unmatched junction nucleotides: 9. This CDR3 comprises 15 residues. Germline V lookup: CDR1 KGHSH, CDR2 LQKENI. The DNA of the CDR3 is TGTGCCAGCTCCCGTGACAGGGGGATAATTGAAAAACTGTTTTTT. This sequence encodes CASSRDRGIIEKLFF.